The rows below give T cell receptor beta chains drawn from one sample of a study of T cell responses to AZD1222 COVID-19 vaccine. TCRdb's copy holds only in-frame clones and misses some; the assay was immunoSEQ multiplex PCR. The sample has some 130,000 clones; about 90% are singletons. The source was peripheral blood, collected on day 0 of AZD1222 vaccination. The receptor source for this set is an adult in good health. Each CDR3 is given with its conserved first and last residue. The D gene is left open where the match is weak. The size of a clone is reported for some rows only, either as once, few or many, or as a class for expanded clones.

size: NA
V: TRBV7-2
J: TRBJ1-3
D: NA
DNA: TGTGCCAGCAGCTTAAGGAGGGGCTCTGGAAACACCATATATTTT
CDR3: CASSLRRGSGNTIYF

size: NA
V: TRBV6-1
J: TRBJ2-5
D: NA
DNA: TGTGCCAGCAGTGAAGGAAGGGGGATCCAAGAGACCCAGTACTTC
CDR3: CASSEGRGIQETQYF

size: NA
V: TRBV19
J: TRBJ2-7
D: NA
DNA: TGTGCCAGTAGTCTGGGAAACTCCTACGAGCAGTACTTC
CDR3: CASSLGNSYEQYF

size: once
V: TRBV24-1
J: TRBJ1-5
D: NA
DNA: TGTGCCACCAGTGATTTACAGGAGGTTAAATATCAGCCCCAGCATTTT
CDR3: CATSDLQEVKYQPQHF

size: NA
V: TRBV5-1
J: TRBJ1-1
D: NA
DNA: TGCGCCAGCACCAAGGACCCGGCCAGGACTGAAGCTTTCTTT
CDR3: CASTKDPARTEAFF

size: NA
V: TRBV10-3
J: TRBJ2-5
D: TRBD2
DNA: TGTGCCATCAGTGACAATGCGGAACTAGCGGGAGTACGCGAGACCCAGTACTTC
CDR3: CAISDNAELAGVRETQYF

size: NA
V: TRBV24-1
J: TRBJ2-3
D: NA
DNA: TGTGCCACCAGTGATTTGCAAGGTATAGGGAGGACAGATACGCAGTATTTT
CDR3: CATSDLQGIGRTDTQYF

size: NA
V: TRBV6-1
J: TRBJ2-5
D: TRBD1
DNA: TGTGCCAGCAGTGAAGACTGGGACAGCAGTGTCCAAGAGACCCAGTACTTC
CDR3: CASSEDWDSSVQETQYF

size: NA
V: TRBV9
J: TRBJ2-1
D: NA
DNA: TGTGCCAGCAGCCTCAAAAGAGGTAGCGCGACCTACAATGAGCAGTTCTTC
CDR3: CASSLKRGSATYNEQFF

size: NA
V: TRBV3-1/TRBV3-2
J: TRBJ1-4
D: NA
DNA: TGTGCCAGCAGCCACGACCGATCGTTAAACAATGAAAAACTGTTTTTT
CDR3: CASSHDRSLNNEKLFF

size: once
V: TRBV30
J: TRBJ1-4
D: NA
DNA: TGTGCCTGGAGTGACGGGCAGGGTGGGGAAAAACTGTTTTTT
CDR3: CAWSDGQGGEKLFF

size: NA
V: TRBV5-1
J: TRBJ2-1
D: TRBD2
DNA: TGCGCCAGCAGCCCCGGACTAGCGGGAGGGCCGCCAAACAATGAGCAGTTCTTC
CDR3: CASSPGLAGGPPNNEQFF

size: NA
V: TRBV19
J: TRBJ2-1
D: TRBD1
DNA: TGTGCCAGTAAGGGACAGGGTTCGAATGAGCAGTTCTTC
CDR3: CASKGQGSNEQFF

size: NA
V: TRBV19
J: TRBJ1-3
D: NA
DNA: TGTGCCAGTAGTATAGATCCGCGAGGGTTCTCTGGAAACACCATATATTTT
CDR3: CASSIDPRGFSGNTIYF

size: NA
V: TRBV6-1
J: TRBJ1-2
D: NA
DNA: TGTGCCAGCAGTGATTCAGGGCCGACCTATGGCTACACCTTC
CDR3: CASSDSGPTYGYTF

size: NA
V: TRBV5-1
J: TRBJ2-5
D: NA
DNA: TGCGCCAGCAGCTACGACCCCGTCCAGGGGGGAGTTGAGACCCAGTACTTC
CDR3: CASSYDPVQGGVETQYF

size: NA
V: TRBV7-2
J: TRBJ1-5
D: NA
DNA: TGTGCCAGCAGCTTAGAGCGGCAGGGAAGTGGGCAGCCCCAGCATTTT
CDR3: CASSLERQGSGQPQHF

size: NA
V: TRBV7-2
J: TRBJ1-1
D: TRBD1
DNA: TGTGCCAGCACTCCTTTTAGGGGACAGGGGCGATGGGGGACTGAAGCTTTCTTT
CDR3: CASTPFRGQGRWGTEAFF

size: NA
V: TRBV12-3/TRBV12-4
J: TRBJ1-1
D: NA
DNA: TGTGCCAGCAGTCTACAGCTCTCGGTCGAAGCTTTCTTT
CDR3: CASSLQLSVEAFF

size: NA
V: TRBV10-3
J: TRBJ2-1
D: TRBD2
DNA: TGTGCCACCCGGAGACTAGCAGAGCACAATGAGCAGTTCTTC
CDR3: CATRRLAEHNEQFF

size: few
V: TRBV7-8
J: TRBJ1-4
D: TRBD1
DNA: TGTGCCAGCAGCTTAAACAGGGGGAACGAAAAACTGTTTTTT
CDR3: CASSLNRGNEKLFF

size: once
V: TRBV6-5
J: TRBJ2-7
D: NA
DNA: TGTGCCAGCAGCTCCAGGGGCGGCGAGCAGTACTTC
CDR3: CASSSRGGEQYF

size: NA
V: TRBV28
J: TRBJ2-7
D: NA
DNA: TGTGCCAGTGGGGCAGATCCCTACGAGCAGTACTTC
CDR3: CASGADPYEQYF

size: NA
V: TRBV10-2
J: TRBJ2-1
D: NA
DNA: TGCGCCAGCAGTGATGGCGGAAACAATGAGCAGTTCTTC
CDR3: CASSDGGNNEQFF

size: NA
V: TRBV11-2
J: TRBJ1-3
D: NA
DNA: TGTGCCAGCAGCCCTAGGTGGGGGAGTGGAAACACCATATATTTT
CDR3: CASSPRWGSGNTIYF

size: NA
V: TRBV2
J: TRBJ1-4
D: NA
DNA: TGTGCCAGCAGAGGGGACTATAATGAAAAACTGTTTTTT
CDR3: CASRGDYNEKLFF

size: few
V: TRBV27
J: TRBJ1-1
D: NA
DNA: TGTGCCAGCAGCCACACTTGGGACACTGAAGCTTTCTTT
CDR3: CASSHTWDTEAFF

size: once
V: TRBV13
J: TRBJ1-3
D: NA
DNA: TGTGCCAGCAGCCATCTTAGGGACACCATATATTTT
CDR3: CASSHLRDTIYF

size: NA
V: TRBV30
J: TRBJ1-5
D: NA
DNA: TGTGCCTGGAGTAATCAGATATGGCCCCAGCATTTT
CDR3: CAWSNQIWPQHF

size: NA
V: TRBV6-1
J: TRBJ1-1
D: NA
DNA: TGTGCCAGCAGTGAAGGGACCGCTGAAGCTTTCTTT
CDR3: CASSEGTAEAFF

size: NA
V: TRBV9
J: TRBJ1-2
D: TRBD1
DNA: TGTGCCAGCAGCGTAGAGTCCAGGGGGCGCACGGGTAACTATGGCTACACCTTC
CDR3: CASSVESRGRTGNYGYTF

size: NA
V: TRBV30
J: TRBJ2-3
D: NA
DNA: TGTGCCTGGAGTGGCCTTTTTAGCACAGATACGCAGTATTTT
CDR3: CAWSGLFSTDTQYF

size: once
V: TRBV9
J: TRBJ1-5
D: NA
DNA: TGTGCCAGCAGCGTGGGGGAAGATAGCAATCAGCCCCAGCATTTT
CDR3: CASSVGEDSNQPQHF

size: once
V: TRBV24-1
J: TRBJ2-3
D: TRBD2
DNA: TGTGCCACCTCGGCTAGCGGTAGCACAGATACGCAGTATTTT
CDR3: CATSASGSTDTQYF

size: NA
V: TRBV19
J: TRBJ2-7
D: NA
DNA: TGTGCCAGTAGTATAGACCAGGGAGCCCCCTACGAGCAGTACTTC
CDR3: CASSIDQGAPYEQYF

size: NA
V: TRBV7-8
J: TRBJ1-4
D: NA
DNA: TGTGCCAGCAGCCCCCTTGGGCCGGTGGGCGAAAAACTGTTTTTT
CDR3: CASSPLGPVGEKLFF

size: NA
V: TRBV19
J: TRBJ2-2
D: TRBD2
DNA: TGTGCCAGTAGTATGAGAACTAGCGGGACCACCGGGGAGCTGTTTTTT
CDR3: CASSMRTSGTTGELFF

size: NA
V: TRBV7-9
J: TRBJ1-2
D: NA
DNA: TGTGCCAGCAGCCCACCCACCGGTACCCCCCGGTATGGCTACACCTTC
CDR3: CASSPPTGTPRYGYTF

size: once
V: TRBV6-4
J: TRBJ1-1
D: NA
DNA: TGTGCCAGCAGTGACTCGACCGAATCCACTGAAGCTTTCTTT
CDR3: CASSDSTESTEAFF

size: few
V: TRBV19
J: TRBJ2-1
D: TRBD2
DNA: TGTGCCAGTAGTATAACTAGCGGGAGTGGAGCTTCGCAGTTCTTC
CDR3: CASSITSGSGASQFF

size: NA
V: TRBV2
J: TRBJ2-7
D: TRBD1
DNA: TGTGCCAGCAGTGAAGGGACAGGCTCAATCTACGAGCAGTACTTC
CDR3: CASSEGTGSIYEQYF

size: NA
V: TRBV7-2
J: TRBJ2-1
D: TRBD1
DNA: TGTGCCAGCAGCTTAGTCCCACAGGGGGCCTCAGGTGAGCAGTTCTTC
CDR3: CASSLVPQGASGEQFF

size: NA
V: TRBV6-5
J: TRBJ1-4
D: NA
DNA: TGTGCCAGCAGTTACTGGGGTGGGAATGAAAAACTGTTTTTT
CDR3: CASSYWGGNEKLFF

size: NA
V: TRBV7-9
J: TRBJ2-7
D: NA
DNA: TGTGCCAGCAGCCCCCGGTACCGTTTGGGCGTCGAGCAGTACTTC
CDR3: CASSPRYRLGVEQYF

size: NA
V: TRBV6-5
J: TRBJ2-7
D: NA
DNA: TGTGCCAGCAGTCGGGACCAATTCTACGAGCAGTACTTC
CDR3: CASSRDQFYEQYF

size: NA
V: TRBV6-2/TRBV6-3
J: TRBJ2-5
D: NA
DNA: TGTGCCAGCAGTGAGCCCCCCTGGCGTCAGGTTCTCCAAGAGACCCAGTACTTC
CDR3: CASSEPPWRQVLQETQYF

size: NA
V: TRBV9
J: TRBJ2-1
D: NA
DNA: TGTGCCAGCAGCGTAGGACTCCCCCATGAGCAGTTCTTC
CDR3: CASSVGLPHEQFF

size: NA
V: TRBV4-3
J: TRBJ2-1
D: NA
DNA: TGCGCCAGCAGCCAGTCCGGGACCTCAATCAACAATGAGCAGTTCTTC
CDR3: CASSQSGTSINNEQFF

size: NA
V: TRBV28
J: TRBJ1-1
D: NA
DNA: TGTGCCAGCAGCTCCCTCATCTCTGAAGCTTTCTTT
CDR3: CASSSLISEAFF

size: NA
V: TRBV12-3/TRBV12-4
J: TRBJ1-5
D: NA
DNA: TGTGCCAGCAGTTCCCGACTCAATCAGCCCCAGCATTTT
CDR3: CASSSRLNQPQHF

size: few
V: TRBV24-1
J: TRBJ1-4
D: NA
DNA: TGTGCCACCAGTGAATCGGGTCGGGATGAAAAACTGTTTTTT
CDR3: CATSESGRDEKLFF

size: once
V: TRBV12-3/TRBV12-4
J: TRBJ1-6
D: NA
DNA: TGTGCCACGGCGGGGACTAGGATATCACCCCTCCACTTT
CDR3: CATAGTRISPLHF

size: few
V: TRBV28
J: TRBJ1-2
D: TRBD1
DNA: TGTGCCAGCGGGACAGGGGTGCATGGCTACACCTTC
CDR3: CASGTGVHGYTF

size: NA
V: TRBV19
J: TRBJ1-1
D: TRBD1
DNA: TGTGCCAGTAAGAGCCCGCTCCGGGACAGGCAGAACACTGAAGCTTTCTTT
CDR3: CASKSPLRDRQNTEAFF

size: NA
V: TRBV3-1/TRBV3-2
J: TRBJ1-3
D: TRBD1
DNA: TGTGCCAGCAGCCAAGGGAGGGGGCTGTTTGGAAACACCATATATTTT
CDR3: CASSQGRGLFGNTIYF